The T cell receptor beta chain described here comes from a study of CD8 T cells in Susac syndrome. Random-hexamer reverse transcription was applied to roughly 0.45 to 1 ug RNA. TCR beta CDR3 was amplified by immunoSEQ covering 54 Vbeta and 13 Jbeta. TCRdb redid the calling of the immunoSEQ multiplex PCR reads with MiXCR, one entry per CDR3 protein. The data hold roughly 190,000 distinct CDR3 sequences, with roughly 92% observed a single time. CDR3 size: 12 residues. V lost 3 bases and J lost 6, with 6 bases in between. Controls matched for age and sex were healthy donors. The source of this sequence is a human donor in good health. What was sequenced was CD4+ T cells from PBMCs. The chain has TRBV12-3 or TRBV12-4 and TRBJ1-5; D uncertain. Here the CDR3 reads CASSFRGQPQHF. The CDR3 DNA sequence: TGTGCCAGCAGTTTTCGGGGTCAGCCCCAGCATTTT.